This TCR beta chain was recorded in a study of CXCR3-negative and CXCR3-positive naive CD8 T cells. Study results and caveats: With CXCR3 expression partially decreased after cryopreservation, most assays relied on fresh PBMCs.

Looked up from germline, CDR1 is MNHNY and CDR2 is SVGAGI (reference sequence). The CDR3 contains 17 residues. With regard to this clonotype: What it binds is unknown.

The method, 5' RACE with UMI labels, was used to prepare the TRB cDNA libraries. TCRdb re-called the 5' RACE reads and shows each CDR3 protein once, DNA omitted. This sample's clone table lists roughly 40,000 distinct CDR3 sequences. The sequence derives from a human donor in good health. Some clones in this sample may be carry-over from other donors' samples. The sequenced material came from naive CXCR3- CD8+ T cells from blood. Subset noted: CD45RO-CCR7+CD27+CD95- naive CD8+ T cells lacking CXCR3 (TNR3-). The chain links TRBV6-6 to TRBJ1-6. CDR3 loop: CASSYSGISSYNSPLHF.